These 9 T cell receptor beta chains came from one sample sequenced in a study of cytomegalovirus exposure and HLA in healthy donors. 60 Vbeta and 13 Jbeta primers were used in PCR. The table came from immunoSEQ multiplex PCR; TCRdb's copy has only in-frame clones and leaves some out. The table has 150,000 to 250,000 clones, about 80% seen once. The sequencing sample was made of PBMCs. The receptors here all came from a young man in good health and CMV-seronegative.

The chain carries TRBV5-4 and TRBJ2-2; the D gene is possibly TRBD2 (6 bases). CDR1 is SGHNT, CDR2 YYREEE, per germline (reference sequence). Trimming shortened V by 3 bases and J by 5 bases, and 14 bases separated the two germline ends. The CDR3 consists of 15 residues. CDR3 sequence: CASSSLGGWTGELFF. Here the CDR3 DNA reads TGTGCCAGCAGCTCCCTGGGGGGATGGACCGGGGAGCTGTTTTTT.

J is TRBJ1-6 and V is TRBV6-1, with 7 bases fitting TRBD1. The CDR3 is 15 amino acids. V lost 1 base and J lost 8; bases outside the gene matches: 5. Germline V gene data show CDR1 as MNHNS and CDR2 as SASEGT. The CDR3: CASSEVAGGYSPLHF. Here the CDR3 DNA reads TGTGCCAGCAGTGAAGTCGCAGGGGGTTATTCACCCCTCCACTTT.

This chain connects TRBV5-1 to TRBJ2-7, with D tentatively TRBD1 (6 bases). This CDR3 is built from 14 residues. Trimming stripped 0 bases from V and 3 bases from J, with 10 bases between. The V gene's germline CDR1 is SGHRS and CDR2 YFSETQ. The CDR3 here is CASSLVGGSYEQYF. The CDR3 DNA sequence: TGCGCCAGCAGCTTGGTTGGGGGCAGCTACGAGCAGTACTTC.

The rearrangement links TRBV18 to TRBJ2-1; TRBD1 matches at 9 bases. The length of the CDR3 is 15 residues. Germline V gene sequence: CDR1 KGHSH, CDR2 LQKENI. The V segment lost 4 bases and the J segment 4 bases; nucleotides outside the gene matches: 5. CDR3 in amino acids: CASSLLGTGYNEQFF. CDR3 bases: TGTGCCAGCTCACTACTAGGGACAGGGTACAATGAGCAGTTCTTC.

The J gene is TRBJ2-5, the V gene TRBV5-1; 9 nucleotides align to TRBD1. The trim removed 0 bases at V and 4 bases at J, leaving 4 bases unmatched. Looked up from germline, CDR1 is SGHRS and CDR2 is YFSETQ. The CDR3 sequence is 15 residues long. CDR3 protein: CASSLGDRAGETQYF. CDR3 coding DNA: TGCGCCAGCAGCTTGGGGGACAGGGCTGGAGAGACCCAGTACTTC.

The V and J genes are TRBV27 and TRBJ2-1, with a weak D call TRBD2 (5 bases). This CDR3 region has 19 residues. V dropped 0 bases and J dropped 2 bases, with 20 bases sitting between them. Germline CDR1 and CDR2: MNHEY and SMNVEV (reference sequence). The CDR3, as DNA: TGTGCCAGCAGTTTATCGAGCCACCGAATTGGAGGCCCCTACAATGAGCAGTTCTTC. As protein: CASSLSSHRIGGPYNEQFF.

CDR3 nucleotide sequence: TGCGCCAGCAATGAAGGGGTACGTGGGGCCAACGTCCTGACTTTC. Residues: CASNEGVRGANVLTF. The chain employs TRBV5-1 and TRBJ2-6; maybe TRBD1 (5 bases). Germline loops: CDR1 SGHRS, CDR2 YFSETQ. This CDR3 is 15 amino acids long. V was trimmed by 6 bases and J by 3 bases, leaving 13 bases between them.

The chain carries TRBV23-1 and TRBJ2-5; D possibly corresponds to TRBD1 (6 bases). TRBV23-1 is an ORF; its function is uncertain. The CDR3 consists of 13 residues. V lost 4 bases, J lost 5 bases, and 11 bases lay in between. CDR3 amino acids: CASSLHREETQYF. CDR3 sequence (DNA): TGCGCCAGCAGTCTTCACAGGGAGGAGACCCAGTACTTC.

The V and J genes are TRBV28 and TRBJ1-2; D unresolved. CDR1 and CDR2 from the germline V gene are MDHEN and SYDVKM. This CDR3 has 14 residues. The V gene lost 6 bases and the J gene lost 4 bases, with 15 bases spanning the gap. The CDR3 coding sequence is TGTGCCAGCAGATTAGGGTTTTTAGCCTATGGCTACACCTTC. Amino acid sequence: CASRLGFLAYGYTF.